This TCR beta chain is from a study of OX40 agonist ivuxolimab in advanced cancers. Turning to the study itself: A mean age of roughly 62 years, range 23 to 79, was recorded, and roughly 83% were male.

Patients with a history of autoimmune disease or on systemic immunosuppression were excluded. Losses at the gene ends were 6 bases for V and 3 bases for J; bases not matched to a gene: 7. The CDR3 is 15 amino acids. Germline V lookup: CDR1 MNHEY, CDR2 SMNVEV (reference sequence). The protocol was immunoSEQ multiplex PCR, while the TCRdb copy is restricted to in-frame clones and leaves out a portion. Found here are tens of thousands of clones, roughly nine tenths of them singletons; the top ten hold about 12%. The sequencing used CD4+ or CD8+ T cells sorted from blood, collected in a trial of the OX40 agonist ivuxolimab. This TCR was sampled from an adult with an advanced solid tumor such as melanoma, head and neck, liver or kidney cancer. The rearrangement links TRBV27 to TRBJ2-1, with 8 bases matching TRBD2. The DNA of the CDR3 is TGTGCCAGCAGGCCACTAGCGGACTTCTACAATGAGCAGTTCTTC. This translates into CASRPLADFYNEQFF.